This is a list of T cell receptor beta chains from one sample in a study of T cells in Graves' hyperthyroidism and ophthalmopathy. TCRdb re-analysed the multiplex PCR reads in MiXCR, keeping a single row per CDR3 protein. The table records approximately 560,000 distinct CDR3 sequences, about half of them present only once. Sequences were obtained from peripheral blood or thyroid tissue (not recorded which). These receptors all stem from a young woman with Graves' hyperthyroidism. The CDR3 runs from the conserved cysteine through the conserved F or W. The D gene is left open where the match is weak. Expanded clones are given a class, and other clones once, few, many or no size at all.

V gene	J gene	D gene	clone size	CDR3 protein	CDR3 DNA
TRBV24-1	TRBJ1-2	TRBD1	.	CASVEDRAGGGYTF	TGTGCCAGCGTTGAAGATCGGGCAGGGGGTGGCTACACCTTC
TRBV7-2	TRBJ2-5	.	many	CASSNPTSLGTQYF	TGTGCCAGCAGCAACCCGACTAGTCTTGGGACCCAGTACTTC
TRBV11-1	TRBJ2-7	.	once	CASSQTGPTSYEQYF	TGTGCCAGCAGCCAAACAGGGCCCACATCCTACGAGCAGTACTTC
TRBV7-3	TRBJ1-2	.	.	CASSQDRRGSGGYTF	TGTGCCAGCAGCCAAGATAGAAGAGGGAGTGGAGGCTACACCTTC
TRBV11-1	TRBJ2-5	.	few	CASSAGNEQYF	TGTGCCAGCAGCGCGGGCAATGAGCAGTACTTC
TRBV7-8	TRBJ1-1	TRBD1	.	CASSRRVKGQGTEAFF	TGTGCCAGCAGCAGACGGGTCAAGGGACAGGGCACTGAAGCTTTCTTT
TRBV10-3	TRBJ1-4	.	once	CASSKDRTTNEKLFF	TGTGCCAGCAGTAAGGACCGTACAACTAATGAAAAACTGTTTTTT
TRBV9	TRBJ1-1	.	.	CASSVDPVPDLSEAFF	TGTGCCAGCAGCGTAGATCCCGTCCCCGACCTTAGTGAAGCTTTCTTT
TRBV7-6	TRBJ2-1	.	.	CASSLVWGEQFF	TGTGCCAGCAGCTTAGTTTGGGGTGAGCAGTTCTTC
TRBV2	TRBJ1-4	TRBD1	.	CASSYHTGQGNEKLFF	TGTGCCAGCAGTTACCACACGGGACAGGGGAATGAAAAACTGTTTTTT
TRBV19	TRBJ1-1	.	once	CASSIRQTEAFF	TGTGCCAGTAGTATCCGTCAAACTGAAGCTTTCTTT
TRBV10-3	TRBJ1-2	.	once	CAISGLGYTF	TGTGCCATCAGTGGGCTAGGCTACACCTTC
TRBV7-2	TRBJ1-5	.	many	CASSLYTGYQPQHF	TGTGCCAGCAGCTTATACACAGGGTATCAGCCCCAGCATTTT
TRBV19	TRBJ1-4	.	.	CATTPEERHEKLFF	TGTGCCACTACCCCGGAGGAGCGGCATGAAAAACTGTTTTTT
TRBV12-3/TRBV12-4	TRBJ1-4	.	few	CASSLIHNNEKLFF	TGTGCCAGCAGTTTGATTCATAATAATGAAAAACTGTTTTTT
TRBV29-1	TRBJ2-2	.	many	CSVASGVAGELFF	TGCAGCGTTGCTTCAGGGGTGGCCGGGGAGCTGTTTTTT
TRBV5-1	TRBJ2-5	.	few	CASSFGQSETQYF	TGCGCCAGCAGCTTCGGACAGTCGGAGACCCAGTACTTC
TRBV7-9	TRBJ1-1	TRBD1	many	CASSVGGVNTEAFF	TGTGCCAGCAGCGTAGGGGGCGTAAACACTGAAGCTTTCTTT
TRBV7-3	TRBJ2-3	TRBD1	.	CASSLNRGGTDTQYF	TGTGCCAGCAGCCTCAACAGGGGTGGAACAGATACGCAGTATTTT
TRBV29-1	TRBJ2-5	TRBD2	.	CSLGGFEKTQYF	TGCAGCTTGGGAGGGTTTGAGAAGACCCAGTACTTC
TRBV9	TRBJ1-2	.	few	CASSHRTDYGYTF	TGTGCCAGCAGCCACCGGACAGACTATGGCTACACCTTC
TRBV24-1	TRBJ1-1	TRBD1	.	CATREDRSTEAFF	TGTGCCACCCGGGAGGACAGGAGCACTGAAGCTTTCTTT
TRBV9	TRBJ2-5	.	.	CASSQGGSGGEETQYF	TGTGCCAGCAGCCAAGGGGGGAGCGGTGGTGAAGAGACCCAGTACTTC
TRBV7-2	TRBJ2-7	.	once	CASSTQTDSYEQYF	TGTGCCAGCAGTACCCAGACAGATTCCTACGAGCAGTACTTC
TRBV7-8	TRBJ1-6	TRBD1	.	CASRKTGGDNPPLHF	TGTGCCAGCAGAAAGACAGGGGGCGATAATCCACCCCTCCACTTT
TRBV7-9	TRBJ1-4	.	once	CAGSLGEKLFF	TGTGCCGGCAGCCTCGGTGAAAAACTGTTTTTT
TRBV24-1	TRBJ2-7	TRBD2	.	CASALGGSEQYF	TGTGCCTCCGCCTTGGGAGGGAGCGAGCAGTACTTC
TRBV29-1	TRBJ2-6	.	once	CSVGHGANVLTF	TGCAGCGTTGGACACGGGGCCAACGTCCTGACTTTC